This T cell receptor beta chain is from a study of CD8 T cells in ankylosing spondylitis. Study outcomes and limitations: Ankylosing spondylitis blood seemed to carry a telltale TCR beta motif made of roughly 8 highly homologous variants. Reportedly, disease-linked clones are significantly enriched in ankylosing spondylitis patients' matched synovial fluid. A subset of motif variants has previously been described in the synovial fluid and blood of reactive arthritis.

This CDR3 spans 15 amino acids. Germline loops: CDR1 LGHDT, CDR2 YNNKEL (reference sequence). V gave up 0 bases and J gave up 8 bases; unmatched junction bases: 3. This clonotype was picked up many times. Its target is unknown. Libraries of TCR beta came from quantitative 5'-RACE with molecular barcodes. TCRdb re-analysed the 5' RACE reads in MiXCR, keeping a single row per CDR3 protein. The repertoire holds 180,000 or so distinct CDR3 sequences, around a tenth seen once, with 29% in the top ten. This TCR was sampled from a male donor with ankylosing spondylitis or in good health (not recorded which). The J gene is TRBJ1-6, the V gene TRBV3-1, with TRBD1 matching over 8 bases. The source material was blood, either unsorted or a sorted T cell fraction (not recorded which). As DNA, the CDR3 is TGTGCCAGCAGCCAAGATGAACAGGGGGATTCACCCCTCCACTTT. Translating it yields CASSQDEQGDSPLHF.